The next 17 T cell receptor beta chains were all read from a single sample in a study of cytomegalovirus exposure and HLA in healthy donors. Primers: 60 Vbeta forward and 13 Jbeta reverse. TCRdb keeps only in-frame clones here, not all; method: immunoSEQ multiplex PCR. The table includes 110,000 or so clones, roughly 82% detected once. Sample: PBMCs. Receptors originate from a woman aged 18 to 35 in good health and CMV-seronegative.

V gene TRBV7-2 combines with J gene TRBJ2-7; 10 bases map to TRBD1. The CDR3 length is 13 residues. The germline V gene has CDR1 SGHTA and CDR2 FQGNSA. J was trimmed by 6 bases and V by 4 bases; bases with no gene match: 3. Here the CDR3 DNA reads TGTGCCAGCAGCTCCGGGACAGGGGCCGAGCAGTACTTC. Protein sequence: CASSSGTGAEQYF.

The chain combines TRBV9 with TRBJ2-7, with 9 bases matching TRBD2. V lost 1 base, J lost 1 base, and 3 bases stayed unmatched. This CDR3 is 15 amino acids long. Germline values: CDR1 SGDLS, CDR2 YYNGEE. The CDR3 sequence: CASSVHSGGSYEQYF. In DNA, the CDR3 is TGTGCCAGCAGCGTACATAGCGGGGGTTCCTACGAGCAGTACTTC. The entire variable domain, with the rest obtained from reference TRBV9 and TRBJ2-7, is as follows: DSGVTQTPKHLITATGQRVTLRCSPRSGDLSVYWYQQSLDQGLQFLIQYYNGEERAKGNILERFSAQQFPDLHSELNLSSLELGDSALYFCASSVHSGGSYEQYFGPGTRLTVT.

The V gene is TRBV27, the J gene TRBJ2-1, with 10 bases aligning to TRBD2. With 1 base clipped from V and 0 bases from J, the junction kept 3 bases outside the gene matches. Germline V CDR1 and CDR2: MNHEY, SMNVEV (reference sequence). The CDR3 contains 17 residues. CDR3 in amino acids: CASSLFGTSDSYNEQFF. CDR3 nucleotides: TGTGCCAGCAGTTTATTCGGGACTAGCGACTCCTACAATGAGCAGTTCTTC.

The chain carries TRBV18 and TRBJ1-2, with TRBD1 matching over 11 bases. This CDR3 spans 16 amino acids. J was trimmed by 9 bases and V by 5 bases; bases with no gene match: 14. Germline assignment: CDR1 KGHSH and CDR2 LQKENI. The CDR3 bases are TGTGCCAGCTCATTAGAGACACCGGGACAGGGGGGTCGCTACACCTTC. Its translation is CASSLETPGQGGRYTF. The entire variable domain, with the rest obtained from reference TRBV18 and TRBJ1-2, is as follows: NAGVMQNPRHLVRRRGQEARLRCSPMKGHSHVYWYRQLPEEGLKFMVYLQKENIIDESGMPKERFSAEFPKEGPSILRIQQVVRGDSAAYFCASSLETPGQGGRYTFGSGTRLTVV.

The CDR3 sequence is CAWSSSAPFNEQFF. Written as DNA, the CDR3 is TGTGCCTGGAGTTCTAGCGCCCCGTTCAATGAGCAGTTCTTC. This chain joins TRBV30 and TRBJ2-1; TRBD2 is a possible D gene (6 bases). The CDR3 runs 14 residues. CDR1 is GTSNPN, CDR2 SVGIG, per germline (reference sequence). Deletions cut 2 bases from V and 6 bases from J, with 14 bases between. Filled out from reference TRBV30 and TRBJ2-1, the complete variable domain reads SQTIHQWPATLVQPVGSPLSLECTVEGTSNPNLYWYRQAAGRGLQLLFYSVGIGQISSEVPQNLSASRPQDRQFILSSKKLLLSDSGFYLCAWSSSAPFNEQFFGPGTRLTVL.

The chain has TRBV10-3 and TRBJ1-1; TRBD1 might be the D (5 bases). The CDR3 length is 13 residues. Deletions cut 5 bases from V and 4 bases from J, with 11 bases between. CDR1 and CDR2 (germline): ENHRY, SYGVKD. In nucleotides, the CDR3 is TGTGCCATCAGTTCAATCGGGGGCACTGAAGCTTTCTTT. It translates to CAISSIGGTEAFF.

The rearrangement uses TRBV25-1 and TRBJ2-5, with TRBD2 identical over 12 bases. Germline CDR1 reads MGHDK; CDR2 reads SYGVNS. The junction had 4 bases not matched to a gene; V was cut back by 2 bases and J by 3 bases. The CDR3 contains 16 residues. The CDR3 DNA reads as TGTGCCAGCAGTGAACTAGCGGGAGGGCCGAAAGAGACCCAGTACTTC. It translates to CASSELAGGPKETQYF.

CDR3 DNA: TGTGCCAGCAGTGTAGACAGGGGAGGTTCACCCCTCCACTTT. Protein product: CASSVDRGGSPLHF. The rearrangement joins TRBV6-1 to TRBJ1-6, with 8 positions matching TRBD1. The CDR3 sequence is 14 residues long. V dropped 4 bases and J dropped 9; count of bases not matched to a gene: 5. Germline V gene sequence: CDR1 MNHNS, CDR2 SASEGT.

The chain recombines TRBV30 with TRBJ2-3; D may be TRBD2 (5 bases). V lost 1 base and J lost 2, with 10 bases in between. Germline CDR1 is GTSNPN and CDR2 is SVGIG (reference sequence). The CDR3 consists of 14 residues. DNA for the CDR3: TGTGCCTGGAGTGGGGCGGGCACCACAGATACGCAGTATTTT. It yields the protein CAWSGAGTTDTQYF.

The chain employs TRBV7-9 and TRBJ1-1, with D unclear. The length of the CDR3 is 13 residues. Germline V gene sequence: CDR1 SEHNR, CDR2 FQNEAQ (reference sequence). The V gene lost 3 bases and the J gene lost 1 base, with 6 bases spanning the gap. CDR3 coding DNA: TGTGCCAGCAGCTTCCGGGAGAACACTGAAGCTTTCTTT. Its protein is CASSFRENTEAFF.

V usage is TRBV6-6 and J usage is TRBJ2-7; D is perhaps TRBD2 (6 bases). V was cut by 2 bases and J by 2 bases, with 10 bases left in between. Germline V gene data show CDR1 as MNHNY and CDR2 as SVGAGI (reference sequence). The CDR3 runs 14 residues. The CDR3 here is CASSYDGGAYEQYF. The CDR3 DNA reads TGTGCCAGCAGTTACGACGGCGGGGCCTACGAGCAGTACTTC.

The V gene is TRBV7-2, the J gene TRBJ1-4; D call uncertain. Deletions cut 5 bases from V and 4 bases from J, with 14 bases between. The CDR3 sequence is 15 residues long. CDR1 is SGHTA and CDR2 is FQGNSA in the germline V gene. CDR3 residues: CASSPFPDYNEKLFF. The CDR3 coding sequence is TGTGCCAGCAGCCCTTTTCCGGACTATAATGAAAAACTGTTTTTT.

V usage is TRBV4-1 and J usage is TRBJ2-1; perhaps TRBD2 as D (6 bases). Germline CDR1 is MGHRA and CDR2 is YSYEKL. This CDR3 spans 19 amino acids. V lost 3 bases and J 2 bases, leaving 23 bases between the germline ends. The CDR3 loop reads CASSHPQRLVSLAYNEQFF. For the CDR3, the DNA is TGCGCCAGCAGCCACCCCCAGAGACTAGTCTCACTCGCCTACAATGAGCAGTTCTTC.

The V call is TRBV4-3, the J call TRBJ1-2; D remains unclear. Germline V lookup: CDR1 LGHNA, CDR2 YSLEER. The germline V and J ends were trimmed by 0 bases and 4 bases, with 12 bases remaining between them. This CDR3 region has 15 residues. For the CDR3, the DNA is TGCGCCAGCAGCCAAGAAGTCGGGGAAATCTATGGCTACACCTTC. Encoded protein: CASSQEVGEIYGYTF.

This clone has more than one count but fewer than ten. The V call is TRBV7-2, the J call TRBJ1-6; the D gene is possibly TRBD1 (6 bases). The germline CDR1 and CDR2 sequences are SGHTA and FQGNSA. The CDR3 has 15 residues. Trimming removed 2 bases at V and 8 bases at J, with 13 bases between. CDR3 amino acids: CASSLIPDRYSPLHF. The CDR3 nucleotides read TGTGCCAGCAGCTTAATTCCGGACAGATATTCACCCCTCCACTTT.

This clone was seen just once. The V and J genes are TRBV11-1 and TRBJ2-7, with 10 bases identical to TRBD1. The CDR3 contains 15 residues. The germline gives CDR1 SGHAT, CDR2 FQDESV (reference sequence). The junction had 8 bases not matched to a gene; V was cut back by 5 bases and J by 4 bases. The CDR3 spells CASSPEGTGAYEQYF. CDR3 DNA sequence: TGTGCCAGCAGCCCAGAAGGGACAGGGGCGTACGAGCAGTACTTC.

The chain joins TRBV4-2 to TRBJ2-1; 7 bases are a match to TRBD1. V lost 4 bases, J lost 3 bases, and 6 bases stayed unmatched. Germline loops: CDR1 LGHNA, CDR2 YNFKEQ. The CDR3 spans 15 residues. CDR3 sequence (DNA): TGTGCCAGCAGCCGGACAGGACGGGACTACAATGAGCAGTTCTTC. Its translation is CASSRTGRDYNEQFF.